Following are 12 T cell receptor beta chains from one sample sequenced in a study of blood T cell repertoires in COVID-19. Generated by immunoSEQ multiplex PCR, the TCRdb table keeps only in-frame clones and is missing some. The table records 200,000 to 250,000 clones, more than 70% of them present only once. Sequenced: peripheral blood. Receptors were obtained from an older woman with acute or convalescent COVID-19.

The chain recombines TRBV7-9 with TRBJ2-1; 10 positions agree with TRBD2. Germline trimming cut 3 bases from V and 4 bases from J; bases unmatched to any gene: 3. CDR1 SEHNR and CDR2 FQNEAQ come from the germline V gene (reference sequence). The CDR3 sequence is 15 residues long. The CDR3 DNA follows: TGTGCCAGCAGCTTTAGCGGGGGGCAGTACAATGAGCAGTTCTTC. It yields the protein CASSFSGGQYNEQFF.

CDR3 in DNA: TGTGCCAGCAGTGCGACACCCTATGGCTACACCTTC. Protein: CASSATPYGYTF. The V call is TRBV25-1, the J call TRBJ1-2; D unresolved. The CDR3 spans 12 residues. CDR1 is MGHDK, CDR2 SYGVNS, per germline. The germline V and J ends were trimmed by 4 bases and 4 bases, with 7 bases remaining between them.

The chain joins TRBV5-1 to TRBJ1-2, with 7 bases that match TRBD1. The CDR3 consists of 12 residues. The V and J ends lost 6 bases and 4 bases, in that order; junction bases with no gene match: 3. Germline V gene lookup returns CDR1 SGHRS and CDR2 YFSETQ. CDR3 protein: CASNPGGYGYTF. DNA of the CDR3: TGCGCCAGCAACCCAGGGGGCTATGGCTACACCTTC.

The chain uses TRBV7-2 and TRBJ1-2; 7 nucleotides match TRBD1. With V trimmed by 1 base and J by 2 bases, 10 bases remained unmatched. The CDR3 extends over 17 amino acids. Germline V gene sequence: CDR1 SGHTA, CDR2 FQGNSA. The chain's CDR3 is CASSLVVGGASNYGYTF. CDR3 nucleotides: TGTGCCAGCAGCTTAGTAGTAGGGGGCGCCTCGAACTATGGCTACACCTTC.

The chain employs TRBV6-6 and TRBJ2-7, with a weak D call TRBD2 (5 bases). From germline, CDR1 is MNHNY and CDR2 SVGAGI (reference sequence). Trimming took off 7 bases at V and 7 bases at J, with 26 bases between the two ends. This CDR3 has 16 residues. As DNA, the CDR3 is TGTGCCAGCACCCCCTATGAGGGAGTCTATCCACGGGAGCAGTACTTC. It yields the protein CASTPYEGVYPREQYF.

This chain's CDR3 is CASGLAVSQKNEQFF. The CDR3 nucleotides read TGTGCCAGCGGACTAGCGGTATCCCAAAAGAATGAGCAGTTCTTC. This rearrangement joins TRBV27 to TRBJ2-1; 10 positions match TRBD2. CDR3 size: 15 residues. Germline assignment: CDR1 MNHEY and CDR2 SMNVEV (reference sequence). Germline trimming cut 8 bases from V and 7 bases from J; bases unmatched to any gene: 11.

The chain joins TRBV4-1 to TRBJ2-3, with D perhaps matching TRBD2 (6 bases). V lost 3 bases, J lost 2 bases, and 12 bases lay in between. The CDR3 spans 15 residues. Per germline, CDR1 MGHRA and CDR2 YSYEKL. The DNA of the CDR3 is TGCGCCAGCAGCCATGACGGGGGAGACACAGATACGCAGTATTTT. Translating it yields CASSHDGGDTDTQYF.

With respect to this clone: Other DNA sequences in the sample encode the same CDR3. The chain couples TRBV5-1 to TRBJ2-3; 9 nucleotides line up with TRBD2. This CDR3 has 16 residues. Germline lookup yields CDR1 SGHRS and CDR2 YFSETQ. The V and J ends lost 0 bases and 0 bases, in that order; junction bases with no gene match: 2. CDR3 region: CASSLGTSASTDTQYF. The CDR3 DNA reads TGCGCCAGCAGCTTGGGGACTAGCGCTAGCACAGATACGCAGTATTTT.

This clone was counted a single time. The CDR3 loop reads CASRETWLGGSYEQYF. CDR3 coding DNA: TGTGCCAGCAGGGAAACGTGGTTGGGCGGGAGCTACGAGCAGTACTTC. The genes are TRBV6-4 and TRBJ2-7; the match to TRBD2 covers 7 bases. The germline V gene has CDR1 MRHNA and CDR2 SNTAGT. There are 16 residues in the CDR3. J lost 3 bases, V lost 6 bases, and 14 bases had no gene match.

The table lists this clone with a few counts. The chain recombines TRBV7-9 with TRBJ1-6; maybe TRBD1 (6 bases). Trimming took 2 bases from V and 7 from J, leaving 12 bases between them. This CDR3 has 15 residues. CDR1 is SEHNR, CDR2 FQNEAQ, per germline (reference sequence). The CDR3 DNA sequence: TGTGCCAGCAGCTTACAGGGGTTGGGGAATTCACCCCTCCACTTT. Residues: CASSLQGLGNSPLHF.

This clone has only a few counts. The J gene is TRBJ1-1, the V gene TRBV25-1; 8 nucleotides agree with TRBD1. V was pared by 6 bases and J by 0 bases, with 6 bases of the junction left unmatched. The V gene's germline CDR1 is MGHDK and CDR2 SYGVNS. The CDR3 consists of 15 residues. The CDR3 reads CASSRTGPLNTEAFF. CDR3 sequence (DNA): TGTGCCAGCAGCCGGACAGGGCCCTTGAACACTGAAGCTTTCTTT.

The CDR3 spells CSARTGSSGNTIYF. For the CDR3, the DNA is TGCAGCGCTCGGACAGGAAGCTCTGGAAACACCATATATTTT. The chain has TRBV29-1 and TRBJ1-3, with 7 bases that match TRBD1. Unmatched junction bases numbered 6, after V lost 7 bases and J lost 0 bases. The CDR3 loop spans 14 amino acids. The germline CDR1 and CDR2 sequences are SQVTM and ANQGSEA.